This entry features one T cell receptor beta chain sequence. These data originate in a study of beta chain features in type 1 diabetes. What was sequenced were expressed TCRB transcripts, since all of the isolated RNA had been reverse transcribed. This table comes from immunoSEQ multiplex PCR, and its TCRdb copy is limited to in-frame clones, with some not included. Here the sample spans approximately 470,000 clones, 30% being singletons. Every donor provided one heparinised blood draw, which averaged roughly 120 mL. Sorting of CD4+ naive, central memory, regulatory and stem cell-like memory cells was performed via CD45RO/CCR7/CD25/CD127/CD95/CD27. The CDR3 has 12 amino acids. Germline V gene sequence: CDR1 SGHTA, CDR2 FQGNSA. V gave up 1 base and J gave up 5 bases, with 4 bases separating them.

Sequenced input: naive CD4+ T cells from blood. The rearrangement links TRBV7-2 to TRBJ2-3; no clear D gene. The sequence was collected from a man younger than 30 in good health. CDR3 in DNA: TGTGCCAGCAGCTTAGATCAAGATACGCAGTATTTT. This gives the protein CASSLDQDTQYF.